The T cell receptor beta chain described here comes from a study of control samples from healthy donors and cancer patients. Germline-derived CDR1 and CDR2 are MDHEN and SYDVKM. This CDR3 is 16 amino acids long. V lost 5 bases and J 5 bases, leaving 21 bases between the germline ends. This table comes from immunoSEQ multiplex PCR, and its TCRdb copy is limited to in-frame clones, with some not included. The sample holds about 120,000 clones, roughly nine tenths seen once. Sequences were obtained from PBMCs. This chain links TRBV28 with TRBJ2-5, with D perhaps matching TRBD2 (5 bases). The sequence derives from a woman aged 50 to 60 with colorectal cancer. The CDR3 DNA sequence: TGTGCCAGCAGTACGTATGGCCAGGCGGCGGGTGAGACCCAGTACTTC. Amino acid sequence: CASSTYGQAAGETQYF.